This TCR beta chain stems from a study of shared clonotypes between healthy human individuals. CDR1 is WNHNN and CDR2 is SYGVQD in the germline V gene (reference sequence). This CDR3 spans 12 amino acids. Trimming cost V 3 bases and J 12 bases, with 12 bases left between them. On sorted subsets, replicate PCRs used 200 to 250 ng DNA, or some 27,000 T cell genomes. Generated by immunoSEQ multiplex PCR, the TCRdb table keeps only in-frame clones and is missing some. Here the sample spans some 2.4 million clones, 80% to 95% being singletons. In this sample, this clone turned up a few times. The V and J genes are TRBV10-1 and TRBJ2-1; D may be TRBD1 (6 bases). Sequenced sample: naive CD4+ T cells from PBMCs. Subset in this sample: CD45RA+ positively selected. This receptor was identified in a man aged 18 to 30 in good health. Some clones in this sample may be carry-over from other donors' samples. Written as DNA, the CDR3 is TGCGCCAGCAGTGATAAGGACAGAAGGCAGTTCTTC. Its translation: CASSDKDRRQFF.